The present entry profiles one TCR beta chain with its context. This sample is part of a study of T cell changes during pregnancy in multiple sclerosis. Profiling relied on immunoSEQ multiplex PCR, and the TCRdb table lists in-frame clones only, not all of them. The data show some 28,000 clones, around 86% seen once. V lost 0 bases and J lost 0; bases outside the gene matches: 0. The CDR3 contains 16 residues. CDR1 is SGHKS, CDR2 YYEKEE, per germline (reference sequence). This chain joins TRBV5-5 and TRBJ2-6; TRBD1 agrees at 7 bases. This TCR was sampled from a female donor in good health, enrolled as a control in a pregnancy study. The sequencing used CD4+ T cells from peripheral blood mononuclear cells, collected in the first trimester of pregnancy. The CDR3 here is CASSLEGASGANVLTF. The DNA of the CDR3 is TGTGCCAGCAGCTTGGAGGGGGCCTCTGGGGCCAACGTCCTGACTTTC.